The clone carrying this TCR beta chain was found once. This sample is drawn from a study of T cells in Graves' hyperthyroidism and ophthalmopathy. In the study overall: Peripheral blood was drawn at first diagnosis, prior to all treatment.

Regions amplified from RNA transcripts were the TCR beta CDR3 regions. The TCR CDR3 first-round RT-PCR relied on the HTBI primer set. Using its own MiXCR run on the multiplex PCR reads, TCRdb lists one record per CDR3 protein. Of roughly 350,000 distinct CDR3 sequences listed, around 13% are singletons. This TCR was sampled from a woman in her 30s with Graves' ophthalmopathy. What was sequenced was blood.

The CDR3 bases are TGTGCCAGCAGCGCCAATAGCGGGGGGGCCAATGAGCAGTTCTTC. Translation: CASSANSGGANEQFF. This chain links TRBV11-2 with TRBJ2-1; 11 positions agree with TRBD2. There are 15 residues in the CDR3. Germline-derived CDR1 and CDR2 are SGHAT and FQNNGV. Trimming cost V 5 bases and J 6 bases; bases outside gene matches: 6. Combining the CDR3 with reference TRBV11-2 and TRBJ2-1 gives the whole variable domain EAGVAQSPRYKIIEKRQSVAFWCNPISGHATLYWYQQILGQGPKLLIQFQNNGVVDDSQLPKDRFSAERLKGVDSTLKIQPAKLEDSAVYLCASSANSGGANEQFFGPGTRLTVL.